The T cell receptor beta chain described here comes from a study of cytomegalovirus exposure and HLA in healthy donors. Findings and limits, study-wide: An apparent linkage of common viral pathogens to several of the most significant clusters emerged in a later analysis. Listed as cytomegalovirus-associated were around 160 TCR beta chains.

Losses at the gene ends were 10 bases for V and 2 bases for J; bases not matched to a gene: 7. Looked up from germline, CDR1 is MNHEY and CDR2 is SVGAGI. CDR3 length: 13 residues. On this clone itself: Antigen specificity is unknown.

With 60 Vbeta and 13 Jbeta primers, the PCR was carried out. Generated by immunoSEQ multiplex PCR, the TCRdb table keeps only in-frame clones and is missing some. Of some 80,000 clones in the sample, 70% to 80% are singletons; the top ten hold over 10%. This sequence originates from a human donor in good health. Sequenced sample: PBMCs. This sequence joins TRBV6-5 and TRBJ1-2; the match to TRBD1 covers 7 bases. In DNA, the CDR3 is TGTGCCACCTCGGACAGGCTAAACTATGGCTACACCTTC. Encoded protein: CATSDRLNYGYTF.